The present T cell receptor beta chain was sequenced within a study of blood T cells in healthy people across ages. V lost 4 bases and J lost 4; bases outside the gene matches: 12. The germline gives CDR1 SGHTA, CDR2 FQGNSA. The CDR3 is 16 amino acids. A J-beta primer mix and a sample-barcoded 5' primer were used in a second PCR of about 7 to 12 cycles. TCRdb itself ran the 5' RACE reads through MiXCR, one entry per CDR3 protein. The sample yields about 1,600,000 distinct CDR3 sequences, 35% to 45% seen once. Sequenced material: blood. This clonotype was obtained from a woman aged 18-35 years in good health. The chain recombines TRBV7-2 with TRBJ1-1, with 7 bases fitting TRBD1. As DNA, the CDR3 is TGTGCCAGCAGCTCTACAGGGGTTTGGGTAGGCACTGAAGCTTTCTTT. This codes for CASSSTGVWVGTEAFF.